Below, 7 T cell receptor beta chains from the same sample are listed, as sequenced in a study of blood T cell repertoires in COVID-19. TCRdb keeps only in-frame clones here, not all; method: immunoSEQ multiplex PCR. This table has approximately 200,000 clones, about 88% appearing once. The specimen sequenced was PBMCs or T cells enriched from blood (not recorded which). Source of these receptors: a woman between 40 and 55 years old with acute COVID-19.

V is TRBV28 and J is TRBJ1-6, with D unclear. Germline CDR1 is MDHEN and CDR2 is SYDVKM. This CDR3 contains 14 residues. Deletions cut 6 bases from V and 0 bases from J, with 6 bases between. CDR3 sequence (DNA): TGTGCCAGCAGGTGGAGCTCCTATAATTCACCCCTCCACTTT. Translated, it gives CASRWSSYNSPLHF.

The genes are TRBV4-2 and TRBJ2-4; a weak D match, TRBD2 (5 bases). CDR1 is LGHNA and CDR2 is YNFKEQ in the germline V gene. Trimming took 3 bases from V and 2 from J, leaving 17 bases between them. This CDR3 spans 17 amino acids. The CDR3 region is CASSHTGIVASKNIQYF. CDR3 nucleotides: TGTGCCAGCAGCCACACGGGGATAGTAGCCTCCAAAAACATTCAGTACTTC.

V gene TRBV30 combines with J gene TRBJ1-2; 8 nucleotides align to TRBD1. CDR1 is GTSNPN and CDR2 is SVGIG in the germline V gene (reference sequence). With 3 bases clipped from V and 2 bases from J, the junction kept 17 bases outside the gene matches. The CDR3 length is 18 residues. As DNA, the CDR3 is TGTGCCTGGAGGCAACCACATCCCGGACAGGGCTTAAACTATGGCTACACCTTC. Translated: CAWRQPHPGQGLNYGYTF.

The table lists this clone with a count of one. The rearrangement links TRBV5-1 to TRBJ2-1; TRBD2 agrees at 9 bases. CDR3 length: 16 amino acids. Germline CDR1 SGHRS, CDR2 YFSETQ. Trimming removed 4 bases from V and 8 bases from J; junction bases left unmatched: 13. Here the CDR3 reads CASSPGVSGSGHEQFF. CDR3 bases: TGCGCCAGCAGCCCAGGGGTTAGCGGGAGTGGCCATGAGCAGTTCTTC.

This rearrangement joins TRBV11-1 to TRBJ2-3; D perhaps matches TRBD1 (6 bases). Germline V CDR1 and CDR2: SGHAT, FQDESV (reference sequence). The V gene lost 5 bases and the J gene lost 9 bases, with 18 bases spanning the gap. The CDR3 loop spans 14 amino acids. The CDR3 coding sequence is TGTGCCAGCAGCCAATACCGCGGCACAGGGACGCAGTATTTT. This encodes CASSQYRGTGTQYF.

This clone was seen just once. The chain employs TRBV7-2 and TRBJ2-1, with D perhaps TRBD1 (5 bases). Trimming removed 1 base from V and 8 bases from J, with 21 bases in between. The length of the CDR3 is 17 residues. Germline CDR1 reads SGHTA; CDR2 reads FQGNSA. CDR3 protein: CASSLVQARGGLDEQFF. The CDR3 region has the DNA TGTGCCAGCAGCTTAGTCCAGGCTAGGGGCGGTTTAGATGAGCAGTTCTTC.

This clone has just a few counts. This chain connects TRBV29-1 to TRBJ1-5, with 7 positions matching TRBD1. Germline V CDR1 and CDR2: SQVTM, ANQGSEA. The length of the CDR3 is 13 residues. Trimming cost V 4 bases and J 3 bases; bases outside gene matches: 3. This CDR3 reads CSVGDSYNQPQHF. The CDR3 DNA is TGCAGCGTTGGGGACAGCTACAATCAGCCCCAGCATTTT.